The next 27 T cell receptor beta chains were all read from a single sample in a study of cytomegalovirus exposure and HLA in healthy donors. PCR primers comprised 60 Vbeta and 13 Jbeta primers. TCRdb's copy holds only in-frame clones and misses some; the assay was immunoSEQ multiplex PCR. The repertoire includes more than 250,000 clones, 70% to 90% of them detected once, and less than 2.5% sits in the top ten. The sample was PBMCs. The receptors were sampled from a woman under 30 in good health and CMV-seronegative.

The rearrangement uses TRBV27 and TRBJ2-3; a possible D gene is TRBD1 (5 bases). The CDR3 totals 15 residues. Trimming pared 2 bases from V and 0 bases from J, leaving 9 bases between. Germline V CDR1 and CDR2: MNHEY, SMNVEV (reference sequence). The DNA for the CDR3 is TGTGCCAGCAGTTTAAATGGACAAAGCACAGATACGCAGTATTTT. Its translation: CASSLNGQSTDTQYF.

The CDR3 region has the DNA TGTGCCATCAGTGAGGGCAACACAGATACGCAGTATTTT. Amino acid sequence: CAISEGNTDTQYF. V usage is TRBV10-3 and J usage is TRBJ2-3; the D is unclear. The CDR3 has 13 amino acids. Germline V CDR1 and CDR2: ENHRY, SYGVKD. V was shortened by 2 bases and J by 2 bases, with 5 bases between the two germline ends.

The CDR3 sequence is CASSEQGPFSKNIQYF. The DNA of the CDR3 is TGTGCCAGCAGTGAGCAGGGCCCCTTCTCCAAAAACATTCAGTACTTC. This chain joins TRBV2 and TRBJ2-4; tentative D call: TRBD1 (5 bases). Germline-derived CDR1 and CDR2 are SNHLY and FYNNEI. The CDR3 is 16 amino acids. Trimming removed 3 bases at V and 2 bases at J, with 14 bases between.

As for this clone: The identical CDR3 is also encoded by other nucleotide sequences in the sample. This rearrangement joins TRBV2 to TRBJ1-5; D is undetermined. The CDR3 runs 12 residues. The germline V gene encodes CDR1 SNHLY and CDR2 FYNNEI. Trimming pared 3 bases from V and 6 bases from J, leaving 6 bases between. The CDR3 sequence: CASSEGSQPQHF. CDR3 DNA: TGTGCCAGCAGTGAGGGGAGTCAGCCCCAGCATTTT.

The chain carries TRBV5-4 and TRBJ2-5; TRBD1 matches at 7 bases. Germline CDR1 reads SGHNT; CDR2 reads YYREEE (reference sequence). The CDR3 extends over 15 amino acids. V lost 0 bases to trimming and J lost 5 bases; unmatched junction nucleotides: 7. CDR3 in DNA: TGTGCCAGCAGCTTGGATGACAGGGTTGGGGAGACCCAGTACTTC. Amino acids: CASSLDDRVGETQYF.

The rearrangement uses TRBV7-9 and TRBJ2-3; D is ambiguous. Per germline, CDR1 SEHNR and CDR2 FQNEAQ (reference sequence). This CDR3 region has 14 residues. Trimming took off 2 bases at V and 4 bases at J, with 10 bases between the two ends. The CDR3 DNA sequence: TGTGCCAGCAGCTTAACCGATTTAGCAGATACGCAGTATTTT. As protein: CASSLTDLADTQYF.

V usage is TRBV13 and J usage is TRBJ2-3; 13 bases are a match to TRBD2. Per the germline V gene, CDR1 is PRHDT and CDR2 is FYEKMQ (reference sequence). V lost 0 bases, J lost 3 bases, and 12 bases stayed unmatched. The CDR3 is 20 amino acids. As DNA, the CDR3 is TGTGCCAGCAGCTTAGGGGCACTAGCGGGGGGGGTATCCTCTACAGATACGCAGTATTTT. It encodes CASSLGALAGGVSSTDTQYF.

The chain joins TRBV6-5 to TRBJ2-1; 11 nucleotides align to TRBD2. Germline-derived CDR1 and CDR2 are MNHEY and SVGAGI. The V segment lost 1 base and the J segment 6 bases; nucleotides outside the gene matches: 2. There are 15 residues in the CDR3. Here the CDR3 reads CASSYLTSGANEQFF. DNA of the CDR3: TGTGCCAGCAGTTACTTGACTAGCGGGGCCAATGAGCAGTTCTTC.

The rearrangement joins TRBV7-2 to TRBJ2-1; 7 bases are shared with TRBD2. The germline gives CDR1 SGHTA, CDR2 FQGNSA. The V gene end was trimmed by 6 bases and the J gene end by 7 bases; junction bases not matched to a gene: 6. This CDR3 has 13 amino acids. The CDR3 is CASRTGGLNEQFF. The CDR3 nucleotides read TGTGCCAGCAGAACGGGGGGATTAAATGAGCAGTTCTTC.

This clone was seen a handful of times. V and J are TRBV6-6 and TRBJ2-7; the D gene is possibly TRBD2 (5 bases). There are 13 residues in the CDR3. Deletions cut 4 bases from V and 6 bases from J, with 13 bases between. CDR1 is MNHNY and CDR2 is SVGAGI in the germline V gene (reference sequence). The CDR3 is CASSSVASREQYF. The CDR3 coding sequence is TGTGCCAGCAGTTCGGTAGCGTCTCGCGAGCAGTACTTC.

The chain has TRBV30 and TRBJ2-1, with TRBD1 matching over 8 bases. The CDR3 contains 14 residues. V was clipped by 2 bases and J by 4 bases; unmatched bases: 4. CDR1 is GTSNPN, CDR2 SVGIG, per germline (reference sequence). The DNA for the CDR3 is TGTGCCTGGAGTAACACAGGGGGTTACAATGAGCAGTTCTTC. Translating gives CAWSNTGGYNEQFF.

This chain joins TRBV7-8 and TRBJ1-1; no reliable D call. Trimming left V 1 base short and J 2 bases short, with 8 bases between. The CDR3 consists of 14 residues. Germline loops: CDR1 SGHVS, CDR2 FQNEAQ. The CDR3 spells CASSLDRVNTEAFF. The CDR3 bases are TGTGCCAGCAGCTTAGATCGGGTTAACACTGAAGCTTTCTTT.

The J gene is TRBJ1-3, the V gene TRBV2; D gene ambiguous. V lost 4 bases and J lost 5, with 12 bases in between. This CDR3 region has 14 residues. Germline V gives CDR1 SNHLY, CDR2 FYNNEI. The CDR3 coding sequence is TGTGCCAGCAGTGCAGAGCGCGTACGAAACACCATATATTTT. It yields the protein CASSAERVRNTIYF.

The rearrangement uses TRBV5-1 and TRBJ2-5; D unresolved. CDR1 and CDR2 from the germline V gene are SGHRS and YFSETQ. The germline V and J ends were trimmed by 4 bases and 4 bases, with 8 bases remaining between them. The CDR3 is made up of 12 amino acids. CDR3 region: CASSPTGETQYF. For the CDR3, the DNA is TGCGCCAGCAGCCCCACGGGAGAGACCCAGTACTTC.

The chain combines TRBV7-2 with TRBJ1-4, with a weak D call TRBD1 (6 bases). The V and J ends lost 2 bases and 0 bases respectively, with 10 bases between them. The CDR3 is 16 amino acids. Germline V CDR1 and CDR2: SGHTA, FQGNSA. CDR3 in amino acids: CASSLNRVATNEKLFF. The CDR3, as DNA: TGTGCCAGCAGCTTAAACAGGGTAGCAACTAATGAAAAACTGTTTTTT.

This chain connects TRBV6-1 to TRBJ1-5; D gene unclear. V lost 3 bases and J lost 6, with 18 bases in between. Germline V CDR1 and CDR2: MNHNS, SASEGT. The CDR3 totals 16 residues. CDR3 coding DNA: TGTGCCAGCAGTGAGGGCTCCTCGGGGAGGATTCAGCCCCAGCATTTT. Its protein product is CASSEGSSGRIQPQHF.

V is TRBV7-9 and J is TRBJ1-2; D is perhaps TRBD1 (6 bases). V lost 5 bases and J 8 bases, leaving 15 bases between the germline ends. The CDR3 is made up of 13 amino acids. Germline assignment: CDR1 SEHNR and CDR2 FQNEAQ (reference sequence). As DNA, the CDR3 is TGTGCCAGCAGCCCCCGGGGGGCGGTAGGCTACACCTTC. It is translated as CASSPRGAVGYTF.

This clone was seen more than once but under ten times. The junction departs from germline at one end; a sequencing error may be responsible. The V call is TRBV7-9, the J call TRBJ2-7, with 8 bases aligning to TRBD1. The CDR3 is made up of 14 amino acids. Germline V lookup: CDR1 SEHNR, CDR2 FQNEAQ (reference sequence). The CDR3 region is CSSSQVGQGGEQYF. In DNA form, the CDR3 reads TGTTCCAGCAGCCAAGTCGGACAGGGCGGCGAGCAGTACTTC.

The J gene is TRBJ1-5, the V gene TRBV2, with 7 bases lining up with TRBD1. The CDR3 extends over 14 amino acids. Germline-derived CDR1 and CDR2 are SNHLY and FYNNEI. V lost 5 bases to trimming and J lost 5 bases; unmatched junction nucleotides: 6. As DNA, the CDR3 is TGTGCCAGCAGTAGTAGGGACAGTTATCAGCCCCAGCATTTT. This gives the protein CASSSRDSYQPQHF. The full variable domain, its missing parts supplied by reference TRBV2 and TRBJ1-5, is EPEVTQTPSHQVTQMGQEVILRCVPISNHLYFYWYRQILGQKVEFLVSFYNNEISEKSEIFDDQFSVERPDGSNFTLKIRSTKLEDSAMYFCASSSRDSYQPQHFGDGTRLSIL.

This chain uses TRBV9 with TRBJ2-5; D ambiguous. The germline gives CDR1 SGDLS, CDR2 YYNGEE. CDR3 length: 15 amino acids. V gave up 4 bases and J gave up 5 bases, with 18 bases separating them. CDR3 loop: CASSPPRGIRETQYF. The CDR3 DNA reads TGTGCCAGCAGCCCCCCTAGAGGAATTAGGGAGACCCAGTACTTC.

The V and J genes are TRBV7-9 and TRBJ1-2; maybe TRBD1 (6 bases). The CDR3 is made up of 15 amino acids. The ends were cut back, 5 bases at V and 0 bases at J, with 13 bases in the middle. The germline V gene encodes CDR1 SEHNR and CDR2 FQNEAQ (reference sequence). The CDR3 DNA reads TGTGCCAGCAGCCTCCAGGGGCAGGCTAACTATGGCTACACCTTC. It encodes CASSLQGQANYGYTF. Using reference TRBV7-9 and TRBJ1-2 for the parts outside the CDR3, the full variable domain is DTGVSQNPRHKITKRGQNVTFRCDPISEHNRLYWYRQTLGQGPEFLTYFQNEAQLEKSRLLSDRFSAERPKGSFSTLEIQRTEQGDSAMYLCASSLQGQANYGYTFGSGTRLTVV.

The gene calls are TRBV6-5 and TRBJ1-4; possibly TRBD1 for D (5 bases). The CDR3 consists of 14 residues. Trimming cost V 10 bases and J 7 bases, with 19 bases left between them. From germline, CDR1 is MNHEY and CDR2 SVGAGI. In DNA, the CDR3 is TGTGCCACCACAGCCCGGGGGAAGTTTGAAAAACTGTTTTTT. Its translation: CATTARGKFEKLFF.

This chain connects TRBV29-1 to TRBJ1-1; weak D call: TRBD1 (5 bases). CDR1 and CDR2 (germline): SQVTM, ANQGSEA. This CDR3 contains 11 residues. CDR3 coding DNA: TGCGCGGGGGTTTGGAACACTGAAGCTTTCTTT. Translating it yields CAGVWNTEAFF.

DNA of the CDR3: TGCGCCAGCAGCTTGGCCGAACAGGGTGACAATGAGCAGTTCTTC. It translates to CASSLAEQGDNEQFF. The chain is built from TRBV5-1 and TRBJ2-1, with TRBD1 as a possible D gene (6 bases). V shed 0 bases and J shed 5 bases, with 12 bases lying between them. This CDR3 comprises 15 residues. Germline loops: CDR1 SGHRS, CDR2 YFSETQ.

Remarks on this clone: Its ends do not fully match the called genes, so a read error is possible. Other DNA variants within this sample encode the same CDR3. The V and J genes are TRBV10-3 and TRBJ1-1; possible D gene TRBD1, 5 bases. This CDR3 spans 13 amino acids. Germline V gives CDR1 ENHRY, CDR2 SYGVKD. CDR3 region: CAIREGPNTEAFF. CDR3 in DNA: TGCGCCATCAGGGAGGGGCCGAACACTGAAGCTTTCTTT.

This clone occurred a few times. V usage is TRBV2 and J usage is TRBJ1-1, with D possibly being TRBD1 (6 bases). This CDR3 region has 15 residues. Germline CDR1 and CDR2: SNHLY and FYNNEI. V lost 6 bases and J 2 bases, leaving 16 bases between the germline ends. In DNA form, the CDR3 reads TGTGCCAGCAGCCGATTACAGGGACCTAACACTGAAGCTTTCTTT. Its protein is CASSRLQGPNTEAFF.

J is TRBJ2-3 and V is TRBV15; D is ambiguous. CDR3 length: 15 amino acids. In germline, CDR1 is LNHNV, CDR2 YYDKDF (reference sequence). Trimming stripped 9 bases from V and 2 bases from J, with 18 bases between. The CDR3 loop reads CATSLRGFYTDTQYF. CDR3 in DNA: TGTGCCACTTCCCTGCGCGGCTTTTACACAGATACGCAGTATTTT.